This T cell receptor (beta chain) was captured by sequencing in a study of blood T cell repertoires in COVID-19. Study in general: T cells, B-cell-depleted T cells, or PBMCs provided the cDNA or gDNA that served as material.

The germline gives CDR1 MNHEY, CDR2 SMNVEV (reference sequence). CDR3 length: 12 amino acids. The V and J ends lost 8 bases and 2 bases respectively, with 9 bases between them. Measured with immunoSEQ multiplex PCR; TCRdb has only the in-frame clones, and not every one. This sample has some 200,000 clones; over 80% occur once, and the top ten carry about 9.3%. The study assigned cohorts using participant-reported clinical history. The sequence derives from a man between 18 and 29 years old with acute COVID-19. The specimen sequenced was PBMCs or T cells enriched from blood (not recorded which). V gene TRBV27 combines with J gene TRBJ1-2; D not certain. CDR3 DNA sequence: TGTGCCAGCGGCGGGCCCAACTATGGCTACACCTTC. Protein: CASGGPNYGYTF.